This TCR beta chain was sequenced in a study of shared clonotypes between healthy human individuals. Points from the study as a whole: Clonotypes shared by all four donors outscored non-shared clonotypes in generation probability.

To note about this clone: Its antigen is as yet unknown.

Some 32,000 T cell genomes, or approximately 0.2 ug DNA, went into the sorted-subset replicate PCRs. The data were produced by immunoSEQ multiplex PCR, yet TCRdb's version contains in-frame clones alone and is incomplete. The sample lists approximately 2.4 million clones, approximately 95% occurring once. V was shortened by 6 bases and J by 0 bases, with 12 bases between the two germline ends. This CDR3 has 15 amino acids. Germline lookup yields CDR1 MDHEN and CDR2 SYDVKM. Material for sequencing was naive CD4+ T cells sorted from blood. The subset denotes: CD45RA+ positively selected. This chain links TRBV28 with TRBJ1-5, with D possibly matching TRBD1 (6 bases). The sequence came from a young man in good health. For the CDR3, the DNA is TGTGCCAGCAGAGGGGGGGGTGATAGCAATCAGCCCCAGCATTTT. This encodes CASRGGGDSNQPQHF.